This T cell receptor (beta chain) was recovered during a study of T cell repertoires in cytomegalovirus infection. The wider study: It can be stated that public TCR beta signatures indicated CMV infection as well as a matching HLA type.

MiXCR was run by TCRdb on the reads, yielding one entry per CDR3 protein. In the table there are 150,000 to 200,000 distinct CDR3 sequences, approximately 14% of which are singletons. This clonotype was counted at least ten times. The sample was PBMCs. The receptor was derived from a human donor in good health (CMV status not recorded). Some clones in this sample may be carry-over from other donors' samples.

The CDR3 spells CASSSSGHHSGNTIYF. The CDR3 bases are TGTGCCAGCAGCTCCTCTGGACACCACTCTGGAAACACCATATATTTT. The V gene is TRBV7-9, the J gene TRBJ1-3; tentative D call: TRBD1 (5 bases). CDR1 SEHNR and CDR2 FQNEAQ come from the germline V gene (reference sequence). The CDR3 is 16 amino acids. V dropped 4 bases and J dropped 0 bases, with 13 bases sitting between them.